These 26 T cell receptor beta chains originate from one sample sequenced in a study of identical twins. MiXCR, applied by TCRdb to the 5' RACE reads, yields one record per CDR3 protein. The sample consists of 300,000 to 400,000 distinct CDR3 sequences, over 9% of them appearing once. This sample also belongs to another study, concerning yellow fever vaccine responses in identical twins.

Sample: CD8+ T cells sorted from blood. These receptors all stem from a woman younger than 35 in good health.

The chain combines TRBV5-6 with TRBJ2-1; D is unclear. This CDR3 region has 16 residues. Deletions cut 5 bases from V and 7 bases from J, with 22 bases between. CDR1 is SGHDT, CDR2 YYEEEE, per germline. CDR3 DNA sequence: TGTGCCAGCAGTCTGGCGTGGACCACCGTCGAGAATGAGCAGTTCTTC. Translating it yields CASSLAWTTVENEQFF.

This clonotype was detected many times. The rearrangement joins TRBV12-3 or TRBV12-4 to TRBJ2-2; 8 positions match TRBD2. V shed 6 bases, J shed 6 bases, and the junction held 12 bases outside the gene matches. The CDR3 extends over 16 amino acids. Written as DNA, the CDR3 is TGTGCCAGCAGCTCGGGCCGTAGCGGGATGTCCGGGGAGCTGTTTTTT. Protein product: CASSSGRSGMSGELFF.

The rearrangement joins TRBV7-9 to TRBJ1-6; D unclear. Trimming removed 4 bases from V and 0 bases from J, with 10 bases in between. CDR1 SEHNR and CDR2 FQNEAQ come from the germline V gene (reference sequence). This CDR3 is built from 16 residues. The CDR3: CASSSTESSYNSPLHF. For the CDR3, the DNA is TGTGCCAGCAGCTCCACGGAGAGCTCCTATAATTCACCCCTCCACTTT.

This clonotype has a count of ten or more. The chain links TRBV10-3 to TRBJ2-7; either TRBD1 or TRBD2 may supply D (5 bases each). The V end was cut by 0 bases, the J end by 2 bases, with 14 bases between. Germline assignment: CDR1 ENHRY and CDR2 SYGVKD. This CDR3 is 16 amino acids long. The CDR3 region is CAISESSGTATYEQYF. The CDR3 DNA follows: TGTGCCATCAGTGAGTCCTCCGGGACGGCTACCTACGAGCAGTACTTC.

Only a few counts were recorded for this clonotype. The chain links TRBV20-1 to TRBJ1-2, with D possibly being TRBD1 (5 bases). V lost 3 bases, J lost 3 bases, and 8 bases lay in between. Germline CDR1 DFQATT, CDR2 SNEGSKA (reference sequence). This CDR3 is 12 amino acids long. CDR3: CSASRDHYGYTF. The DNA for the CDR3 is TGCAGTGCTAGTAGGGACCACTATGGCTACACCTTC.

About this clonotype: A much larger clone differs by one base, so this may be a read error. The chain has TRBV20-1 and TRBJ2-2, with 10 bases lining up with TRBD2. CDR3 length equals 15 residues. The germline gives CDR1 DFQATT, CDR2 SNEGSKA (reference sequence). The CDR3 coding sequence is TGCAGTGCTAGGGGACTAGCGACCGAGGCCGGGGACCTGTTTTTT. This gives the protein CSARGLATEAGDLFF.

In this sample, this clonotype turned up a few times. The chain carries TRBV20-1 and TRBJ2-5; D remains unclear. The CDR3 has 15 amino acids. The germline V gene encodes CDR1 DFQATT and CDR2 SNEGSKA (reference sequence). The V end was cut by 0 bases, the J end by 0 bases, with 11 bases between. Here the CDR3 DNA reads TGCAGTGCTAGAGATCCCAGCGCGAACCAAGAGACCCAGTACTTC. This gives the protein CSARDPSANQETQYF.

This chain connects TRBV7-8 to TRBJ2-2, with D possibly TRBD2 on 5 matching bases. CDR1 and CDR2 (germline): SGHVS, FQNEAQ. Trimming stripped 5 bases from V and 7 bases from J, with 8 bases between. This CDR3 has 12 residues. The DNA of the CDR3 is TGTGCCAGCAGCCCCGCGGGCGGGGAGCTGTTTTTT. It codes for CASSPAGGELFF.

This clonotype was detected only a few times. The chain links TRBV27 to TRBJ1-1; D ambiguous. The CDR3 totals 19 residues. Germline V lookup: CDR1 MNHEY, CDR2 SMNVEV (reference sequence). V gave up 1 base and J gave up 6 bases, with 27 bases separating them. The CDR3 nucleotides are TGTGCCAGCAGTTTATACCCCTACTTCTCAGGTACACTTGGGGCTGAAGCTTTCTTT. The encoded protein is CASSLYPYFSGTLGAEAFF.

The chain recombines TRBV9 with TRBJ1-1, with D perhaps TRBD1 (5 bases). V was trimmed by 0 bases and J by 6 bases, leaving 6 bases between them. Germline CDR1 SGDLS, CDR2 YYNGEE. CDR3 size: 12 residues. Here the CDR3 reads CASSVVGAEAFF. CDR3 nucleotide sequence: TGTGCCAGCAGCGTAGTGGGGGCTGAAGCTTTCTTT.

This clonotype was detected a few times. J is TRBJ2-5 and V is TRBV20-1, with D possibly matching TRBD2 (5 bases). V lost 4 bases, J lost 4 bases, and 13 bases lay in between. Germline CDR1 is DFQATT and CDR2 is SNEGSKA (reference sequence). The CDR3 length is 13 residues. CDR3 coding DNA: TGCAGTGCTAAGACCTGGGGAGCAGAGACCCAGTACTTC. Its protein product is CSAKTWGAETQYF.

The chain is built from TRBV20-1 and TRBJ2-5; the D gene is possibly TRBD2 (8 bases). V lost 5 bases and J lost 5, with 21 bases in between. This CDR3 region has 15 residues. CDR1 is DFQATT and CDR2 is SNEGSKA in the germline V gene (reference sequence). The CDR3 sequence is CSAYGREGAPETQYF. In DNA form, the CDR3 reads TGCAGTGCTTACGGACGGGAGGGGGCGCCGGAGACCCAGTACTTC.

The V call is TRBV2, the J call TRBJ1-6, with 7 bases lining up with TRBD1. V lost 6 bases and J lost 1; bases outside the gene matches: 6. CDR3 size: 16 residues. Germline values: CDR1 SNHLY, CDR2 FYNNEI. The CDR3 DNA is TGTGCCAGCAGGAGAGACAGGGAGTCCTATAATTCACCCCTCCACTTT. Protein: CASRRDRESYNSPLHF.

The V and J genes are TRBV20-1 and TRBJ1-1; D possibly corresponds to TRBD1 (5 bases). CDR3 size: 13 residues. The germline CDR1 and CDR2 sequences are DFQATT and SNEGSKA (reference sequence). V lost 7 bases, J lost 1 base, and 13 bases lay in between. CDR3 residues: CSVPGTRNTEAFF. The CDR3, as DNA: TGCAGTGTCCCCGGGACGAGGAACACTGAAGCTTTCTTT.

This chain connects TRBV10-1 to TRBJ2-1; 13 bases align to TRBD2. The CDR3 is 17 amino acids. Germline assignment: CDR1 WNHNN and CDR2 SYGVQD (reference sequence). The junction had 11 bases not matched to a gene; V was cut back by 5 bases and J by 7 bases. The DNA of the CDR3 is TGCGCCAGCAGTTCGACTAGCGGGGGGTCCCTTTGGAATGAGCAGTTCTTC. It yields the protein CASSSTSGGSLWNEQFF.

This clonotype was observed many times. This CDR3 reads CASSLSGGANEKLFF. CDR3 bases: TGTGCCAGCAGTTTATCCGGGGGGGCGAATGAAAAACTGTTTTTT. The chain is built from TRBV28 and TRBJ1-4; weak D call: TRBD1 (6 bases). Deletions cut 1 base from V and 5 bases from J, with 11 bases between. The CDR3 is made up of 15 amino acids. Germline V gene data show CDR1 as MDHEN and CDR2 as SYDVKM.

This clonotype was seen ten or more times. This chain connects TRBV12-3 or TRBV12-4 to TRBJ2-1; D is unclear. This CDR3 spans 11 amino acids. V was pared by 6 bases and J by 10 bases, with 10 bases between. The CDR3: CASSPGWEQFF. For the CDR3, the DNA is TGTGCCAGCAGCCCCGGGTGGGAGCAGTTCTTC.

This clonotype was seen repeatedly, ten times or more. J is TRBJ2-2 and V is TRBV7-7, with 11 bases matching TRBD2. Germline V gene sequence: CDR1 SSHAT, CDR2 FNYEAQ (reference sequence). The CDR3 covers 17 residues. With 2 bases clipped from V and 2 bases from J, the junction kept 4 bases outside the gene matches. The CDR3 is CASSLRTSGPNTGELFF. The CDR3, as DNA: TGTGCCAGCAGCTTACGGACTAGCGGGCCTAACACCGGGGAGCTGTTTTTT. Full variable domain (rest looked up from reference TRBV7-7 and TRBJ2-2): GAGVSQSPRYKVTKRGQDVTLRCDPISSHATLYWYQQALGQGPEFLTYFNYEAQPDKSGLPSDRFSAERPEGSISTLTIQRTEQRDSAMYRCASSLRTSGPNTGELFFGEGSRLTVL.

In this sample, this clonotype turned up a few times. This sequence joins TRBV5-1 and TRBJ2-7; 14 bases fit TRBD2. J lost 6 bases, V lost 2 bases, and 7 bases had no gene match. This CDR3 has 16 amino acids. Germline CDR1 is SGHRS and CDR2 is YFSETQ. In DNA, the CDR3 is TGCGCCAGCAGCTTAAGACTAGCGGGAGGGCCGAGCGAGCAGTACTTC. Its translation is CASSLRLAGGPSEQYF.

This rearrangement joins TRBV7-9 to TRBJ2-3; 7 bases align to TRBD2. The ends lost 1 base at V and 4 bases at J; junction bases unmatched: 8. Per germline, CDR1 SEHNR and CDR2 FQNEAQ (reference sequence). This CDR3 spans 16 amino acids. In DNA form, the CDR3 reads TGTGCCAGCAGCTTAGAATGGCGGGAGCGGGCAGATACGCAGTATTTT. It codes for CASSLEWRERADTQYF.

This clonotype appeared many times. The J gene is TRBJ2-3, the V gene TRBV4-2, with 7 bases identical to TRBD2. Germline lookup yields CDR1 LGHNA and CDR2 YNFKEQ. The CDR3 is 18 residues long. J was trimmed by 2 bases and V by 0 bases; bases with no gene match: 11. Here the CDR3 DNA reads TGTGCCAGCAGCCAAGATCTTTCACCCGGGGGGTCCACAGATACGCAGTATTTT. It specifies CASSQDLSPGGSTDTQYF.

This clonotype has at least ten counts. V and J are TRBV7-2 and TRBJ2-5; TRBD1 aligns across 9 bases. Germline values: CDR1 SGHTA, CDR2 FQGNSA. The CDR3 is made up of 16 amino acids. The ends lost 5 bases at V and 5 bases at J; junction bases unmatched: 12. The CDR3 bases are TGTGCCAGCAGCCCCCATGAGATGACAGGGGGGGAGACCCAGTACTTC. It specifies CASSPHEMTGGETQYF.

This clonotype occurred a few times. The CDR3: CSARGGTGELFF. The CDR3, as DNA: TGCAGTGCTAGAGGAGGGACCGGGGAGCTGTTTTTT. The chain links TRBV20-1 to TRBJ2-2, with D perhaps matching TRBD2 (5 bases). V was shortened by 1 base and J by 5 bases, with 5 bases between the two germline ends. This CDR3 spans 12 amino acids. The germline gives CDR1 DFQATT, CDR2 SNEGSKA (reference sequence).

The gene calls are TRBV29-1 and TRBJ2-2, with D possibly TRBD2 on 6 matching bases. Germline CDR1 reads SQVTM; CDR2 reads ANQGSEA. There are 12 residues in the CDR3. V lost 6 bases and J 3 bases, leaving 8 bases between the germline ends. CDR3 DNA: TGCAGCGTGGAGGGGTACACCGGGGAGCTGTTTTTT. Translated: CSVEGYTGELFF.

This clonotype was counted between two and nine times. The chain carries TRBV7-9 and TRBJ1-1; D is ambiguous. V was pared by 1 base and J by 3 bases, with 9 bases between. The CDR3 contains 14 residues. Germline assignment: CDR1 SEHNR and CDR2 FQNEAQ (reference sequence). The CDR3 DNA sequence: TGTGCCAGCAGCTTAGGGAGCGATGACACTGAAGCTTTCTTT. Translated: CASSLGSDDTEAFF. The whole variable domain, remainder taken from reference TRBV7-9 and TRBJ1-1, is DTGVSQNPRHKITKRGQNVTFRCDPISEHNRLYWYRQTLGQGPEFLTYFQNEAQLEKSRLLSDRFSAERPKGSFSTLEIQRTEQGDSAMYLCASSLGSDDTEAFFGQGTRLTVV.

This clonotype was seen repeatedly, ten times or more. The rearrangement joins TRBV4-1 to TRBJ1-1; D remains ambiguous. From germline, CDR1 is MGHRA and CDR2 YSYEKL. V was pared by 8 bases and J by 0 bases, with 7 bases between. The CDR3 contains 12 residues. The chain's CDR3 is CASLGLNTEAFF. The CDR3 coding sequence is TGCGCCAGCCTAGGATTGAACACTGAAGCTTTCTTT.